The entry that follows covers one TCR beta chain sequence. This clone's antigen is unknown. Base-call qualities are not available, and no considerably larger clone is one nucleotide away. The time point tag for this specimen amounts to: pretreatment peripheral blood. A total of around 30 patients with locally advanced or metastatic urothelial carcinoma, treated at Memorial Sloan Kettering on a trial protocol, made up the cohort. Peripheral blood mononuclear cells were collected pretreatment and during treatment, with between 1 and 8 total time points obtained per patient. The Qiagen DNeasy Blood extraction kit was used to purify genomic DNA from total PBMCs and tumor samples. PBMCs were collected pretreatment and during treatment and were isolated and stored as previously described. This entry comes from a study of PD-L1 blockade in urothelial cancer (dated by TCRdb to between 2016 and 2019). Background for the entire study: Every patient began therapy around 2014 and was given atezolizumab 1,200 mg intravenously every 3 weeks. About 85% of the roughly 29 patients were males with bladder-origin urothelial cancer, and 18 of 29 reported a prior smoking history. Patients had an ECOG performance status of 0 or 1 and had received between 0 and 3 prior chemotherapy regimens. Blood samples were analyzed 3 weeks after the start of treatment (second dose) and 6 weeks after the start of treatment. Blood samples gave median yields of approximately 130,000 T cells and 82,636 unique TCRs, along with a median clonality of approximately 0.08. An exploratory multi-omic analysis was conducted of the somatic, immune and clinical correlates of response to PD-L1 blockade with atezolizumab in urothelial cancer. Pretreatment tumor samples, along with matched peripheral blood collected serially before and after atezolizumab treatment, underwent TCR sequencing. Progression-free survival longer than 6 months counted as durable clinical benefit, and TCR features were additionally tested against both progression-free and overall survival. Whole exome sequencing and RNA sequencing of pretreatment tumors were performed alongside TCR sequencing in the same patients. About 10 patients reached durable clinical benefit, while 15 to 20 patients did not. Pretreatment blood TCR-seq was available for nearly 30 patients, at least one posttreatment blood collection was obtained for approximately 25 patients, and tumor TCR-seq was available for approximately 25 patients. Paper-wide results and their limitations: Improved progression-free and overall survival was associated with having pretreatment peripheral blood TCR clonality below the median. Patients with durable benefit showed greater expansion of tumor-associated TCR clones in peripheral blood 3 weeks after starting treatment (n ≈ 22, p = 0.022). Small sample size (n of about 30) and many exploratory analyses mean the results are intended to be hypothesis-generating.

V loses 3 bases, J loses 8 bases, and the germline ends lie 17 bases apart. The germline V gene encodes CDR1 SGDLS and CDR2 YYNGEE. The CDR3 covers 15 residues, taking in both the cysteine and the phenylalanine. Here the CDR3 DNA is all that survives: 45 bases in frame from base 1. Each PCR received spiked-in synthetic TCR analog templates so that absolute template abundance could be estimated from read counts. The immunoSEQ assay was used to amplify TCRbeta CDR3 regions from genomic DNA with bias-controlled V and J gene primers. Rearranged TCRbeta segments were sequenced at approximately 20X coverage. The study's own analysis went as follows. Sequencing errors were corrected by clustering and CDR3s were annotated against IMGT to assign V, D and J genes. Downstream analyses used only productive TCRbeta rearrangements, leaving out any out-of-frame or stop-codon sequences. Clonality was calculated as one minus the Shannon entropy normalized by the log of the number of unique productive sequences. Fisher's exact test with Benjamini-Hochberg correction, at a threshold of adjusted p below 0.01, was used to find clones that differed between time points or between blood and tumor. This is the immuneACCESS table as TCRdb keeps it, with only in-frame sequences that have V and J called. A part of the clones is gone; compared with another copy, unresolved V genes explain less than half, and the rest is unexplained. From that table come the V and J calls and clone size; the DNA was used to work out D and trimming. Recorded for this sample are around 100,000 clones; 90% of them occurred a single time. The top ten hold 1.5% to 2% of the sample.

The rearranged segments are TRBV9 and TRBJ1-4, with TRBD1 as a weak D call on 5 bases. The clonotype comes from a man aged 55-75 years with urothelial cancer. Sequences were derived from PBMCs, sampled around atezolizumab (anti-PD-L1) treatment. The CDR3 amino acid sequence is: CASSGGTLNGEKLFF. DNA sequence: TGTGCCAGCAGCGGGGGGACTCTGAATGGGGAAAAACTGTTTTTT.